The sequence of this T cell receptor beta chain was determined in a study of shared clonotypes between healthy human individuals. This CDR3 region has 14 residues. Study-level points and caveats: Larger estimated richness was generally recorded for naive subsets relative to memory subsets.

Worth noting for this clone: What it recognizes is unknown.

Naive CD8 cells comprised CD45RO-negative, CCR7-positively selected cells, excluding terminally differentiated effector memory CD45RA+ cells. Deep level was the assay's run setting. Sequenced by immunoSEQ multiplex PCR; TCRdb stores in-frame clones only, minus some. The sample has almost 700,000 clones; 92% are singletons. This clonotype was sampled from a young man in good health. The rearrangement joins TRBV12-1 to TRBJ2-7; the listed D gene, TRBD1, was not tested against the DNA. TRBV12-1 counts as a pseudogene. Sequencing was performed on naive CD8+ T cells sorted from blood. Here the CDR3 DNA reads TGTGCCAGCAGCTCCCGCTCAGTTACCTACGAGCAGTACTTC. This encodes CASSSRSVTYEQYF.